The text below deals with one T cell receptor beta chain. There is no known antigen for this receptor. Base qualities are not provided; no much larger clone lies one nucleotide away. The germline V gene supplies CDR1 SNHLY and CDR2 FYNNEI. For this chain, trimming is 6 bases at the V end and 5 bases at the J end, and the number of junction bases without a gene match is 7. Including cysteine and phenylalanine, the CDR3 has 14 amino acids. Only the CDR3 region is kept as DNA, spanning 42 bases read in frame from base 1. RNA was extracted with the RNeasy kit and 0.5 to 1 ug was reverse transcribed using random hexamers. TCR beta CDR3 regions were amplified with the immunoSEQ multiplex PCR assay covering 54 Vbeta and 13 Jbeta segments. To correct PCR amplification bias, a synthetic template baseline was used for both primer optimization and computational correction. The source study handled its data this way. Reads were annotated to V, D and J genes according to IMGT and were analyzed with immunoSEQ Analyzer, with only productive sequences retained. To calculate clonality, Shannon entropy was normalized by log2 of the number of productive unique sequences and then subtracted from one. For each patient and control, public and private clones were evaluated among the 100 most prevalent clones. Clones were defined as Susac-specific if absent from the healthy and MS cohorts, from roughly 1,100 published viral clones and from other ImmuneACCESS disease sequences. Using fastp at Q25 and MiXCR, TCRdb reprocessed the public reads and kept productive beta chains. Rows matching on CDR3 protein sequence are summarized as one entry with the most common DNA and genes. The V and J calls reflect TCRdb's pipeline rather than the authors' work. The sample table contains around 270,000 distinct CDR3 sequences; only one count was recorded for 65% to 90% of them. 0.2% to 0.25% of the sample belongs to the ten largest clones.

The sample comes from a study of CD8 T cells in Susac syndrome (dated by TCRdb to about 2019). For the study in its entirety: Repertoire sequencing was used to test whether CD8+ T cell activation and differentiation in Susac syndrome was antigen driven. CD8+ T cell repertoire clonality was compared between approximately 12 healthy donors, approximately 14 Susac syndrome patients and 15 or so multiple sclerosis patients.

General findings and caveats noted by the study authors: The TCR sequencing and HLA analysis was acknowledged to have included a relatively small number of individuals.

Peripheral blood CD8+ and CD4+ T cells from healthy donors, Susac syndrome patients and multiple sclerosis patients were profiled using high-throughput TCR beta sequencing. The multiple sclerosis controls were treatment-naive patients who had stable or active relapsing-remitting disease and met the revised McDonald criteria. CD8+ TEMRA cells were enriched by FACS, while bulk CD8+ and CD4+ T cells were purified by magnetic negative isolation. Blood was collected in EDTA tubes and processed within 24 hours, with PBMCs isolated through density gradient centrifugation. PBMCs destined for TCR sequencing were cryopreserved in liquid nitrogen and later thawed in a 37 °C water bath. The sorted or isolated CD4+, CD8+ and CD8+ TEMRA cells had a purity of 90% or higher.

The clonotype comes from a human donor with multiple sclerosis. The sample consisted of CD8+ T cells from PBMCs. In this chain, TRBV2 is recombined with TRBJ1-2, with 9 bases in between that match TRBD1. The nucleotide sequence reads TGTGCCAGCAGCGCCGGGACAGGGTTATATGGCTACACCTTC. It translates as CASSAGTGLYGYTF.